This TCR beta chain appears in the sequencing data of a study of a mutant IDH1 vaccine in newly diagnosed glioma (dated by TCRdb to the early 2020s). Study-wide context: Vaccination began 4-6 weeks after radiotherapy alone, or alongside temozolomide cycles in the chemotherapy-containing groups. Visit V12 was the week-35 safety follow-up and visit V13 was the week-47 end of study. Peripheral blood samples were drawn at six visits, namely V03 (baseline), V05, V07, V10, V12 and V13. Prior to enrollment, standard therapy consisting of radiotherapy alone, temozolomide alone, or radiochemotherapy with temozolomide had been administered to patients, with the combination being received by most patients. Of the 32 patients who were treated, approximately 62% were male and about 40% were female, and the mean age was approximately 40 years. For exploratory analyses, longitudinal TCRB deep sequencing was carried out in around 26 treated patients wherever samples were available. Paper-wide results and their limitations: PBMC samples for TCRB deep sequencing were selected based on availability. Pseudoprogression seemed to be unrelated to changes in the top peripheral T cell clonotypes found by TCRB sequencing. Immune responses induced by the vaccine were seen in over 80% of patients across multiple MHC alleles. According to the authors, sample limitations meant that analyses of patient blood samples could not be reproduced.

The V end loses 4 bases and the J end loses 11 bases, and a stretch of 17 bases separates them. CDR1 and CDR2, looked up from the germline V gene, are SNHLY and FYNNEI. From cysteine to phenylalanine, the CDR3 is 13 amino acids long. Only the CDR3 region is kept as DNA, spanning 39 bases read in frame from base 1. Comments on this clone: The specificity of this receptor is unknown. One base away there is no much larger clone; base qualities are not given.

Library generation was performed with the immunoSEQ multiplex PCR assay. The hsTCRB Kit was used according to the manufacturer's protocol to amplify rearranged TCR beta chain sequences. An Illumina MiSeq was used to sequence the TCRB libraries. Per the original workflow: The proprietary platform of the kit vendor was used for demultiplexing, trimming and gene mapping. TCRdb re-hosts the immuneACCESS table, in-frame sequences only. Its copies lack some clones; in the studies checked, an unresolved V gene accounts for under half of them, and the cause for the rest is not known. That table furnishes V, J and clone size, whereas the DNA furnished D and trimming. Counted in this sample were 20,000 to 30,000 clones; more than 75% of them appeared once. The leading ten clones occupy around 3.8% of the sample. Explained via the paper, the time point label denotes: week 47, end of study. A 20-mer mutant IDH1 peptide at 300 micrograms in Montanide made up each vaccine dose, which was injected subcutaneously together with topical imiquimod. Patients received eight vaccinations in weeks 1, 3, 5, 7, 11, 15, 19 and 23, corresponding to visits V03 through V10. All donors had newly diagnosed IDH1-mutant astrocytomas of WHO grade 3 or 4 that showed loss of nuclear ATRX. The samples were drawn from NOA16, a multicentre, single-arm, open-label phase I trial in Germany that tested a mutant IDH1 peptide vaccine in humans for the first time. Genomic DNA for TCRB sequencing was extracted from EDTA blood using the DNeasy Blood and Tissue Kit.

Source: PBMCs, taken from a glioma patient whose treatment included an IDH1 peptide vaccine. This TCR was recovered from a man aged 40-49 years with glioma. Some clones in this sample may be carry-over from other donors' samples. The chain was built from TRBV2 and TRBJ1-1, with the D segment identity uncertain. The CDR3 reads CASSVEGFNRAFF. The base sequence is TGTGCCAGCAGTGTTGAGGGCTTTAACCGGGCTTTCTTT.